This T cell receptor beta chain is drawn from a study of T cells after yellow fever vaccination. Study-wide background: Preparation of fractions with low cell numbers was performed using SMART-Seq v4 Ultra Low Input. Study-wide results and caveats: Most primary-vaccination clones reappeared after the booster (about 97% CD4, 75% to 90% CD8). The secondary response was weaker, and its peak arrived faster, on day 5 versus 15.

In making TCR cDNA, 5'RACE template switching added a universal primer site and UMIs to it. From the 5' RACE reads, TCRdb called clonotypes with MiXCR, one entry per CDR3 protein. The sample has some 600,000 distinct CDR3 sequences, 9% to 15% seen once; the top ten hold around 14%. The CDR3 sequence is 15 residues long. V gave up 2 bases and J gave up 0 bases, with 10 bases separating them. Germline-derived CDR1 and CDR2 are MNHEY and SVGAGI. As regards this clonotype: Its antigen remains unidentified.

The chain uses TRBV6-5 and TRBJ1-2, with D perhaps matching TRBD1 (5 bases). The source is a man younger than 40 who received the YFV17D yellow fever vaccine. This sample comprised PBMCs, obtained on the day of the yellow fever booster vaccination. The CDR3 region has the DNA TGTGCCAGCAGTTACGGTGGGGGGACTAACTATGGCTACACCTTC. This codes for CASSYGGGTNYGYTF.